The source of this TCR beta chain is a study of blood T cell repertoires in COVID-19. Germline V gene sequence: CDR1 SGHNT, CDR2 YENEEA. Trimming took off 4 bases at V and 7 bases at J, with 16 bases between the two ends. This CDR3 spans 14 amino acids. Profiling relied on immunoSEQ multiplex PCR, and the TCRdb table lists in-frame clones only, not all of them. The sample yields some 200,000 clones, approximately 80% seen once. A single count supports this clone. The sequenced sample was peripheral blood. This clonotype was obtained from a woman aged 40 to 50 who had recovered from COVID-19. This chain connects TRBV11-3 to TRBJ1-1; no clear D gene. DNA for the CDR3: TGTGCCAGCAGCTCACAGACGAAGAGCATTGAAGCTTTCTTT. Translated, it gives CASSSQTKSIEAFF. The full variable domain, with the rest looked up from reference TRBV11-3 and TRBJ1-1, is EAGVVQSPRYKIIEKKQPVAFWCNPISGHNTLYWYLQNLGQGPELLIRYENEEAVDDSQLPKDRFSAERLKGVDSTLKIQPAELGDSAVYLCASSSQTKSIEAFFGQGTRLTVV.